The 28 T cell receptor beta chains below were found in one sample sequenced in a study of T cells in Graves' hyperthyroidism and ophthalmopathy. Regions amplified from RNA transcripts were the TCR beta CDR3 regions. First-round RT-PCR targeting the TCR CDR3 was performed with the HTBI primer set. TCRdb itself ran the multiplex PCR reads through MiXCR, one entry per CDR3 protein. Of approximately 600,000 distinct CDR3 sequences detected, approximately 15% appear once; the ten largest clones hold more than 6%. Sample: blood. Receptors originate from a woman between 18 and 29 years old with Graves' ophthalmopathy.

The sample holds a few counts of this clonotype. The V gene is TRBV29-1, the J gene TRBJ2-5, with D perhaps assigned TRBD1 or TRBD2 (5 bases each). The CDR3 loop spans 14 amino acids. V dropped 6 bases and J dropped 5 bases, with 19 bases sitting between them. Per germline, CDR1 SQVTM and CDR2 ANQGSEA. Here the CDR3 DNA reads TGCAGCGTCAGCTTCCGGGACCCTCGGGAGACCCAGTACTTC. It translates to CSVSFRDPRETQYF.

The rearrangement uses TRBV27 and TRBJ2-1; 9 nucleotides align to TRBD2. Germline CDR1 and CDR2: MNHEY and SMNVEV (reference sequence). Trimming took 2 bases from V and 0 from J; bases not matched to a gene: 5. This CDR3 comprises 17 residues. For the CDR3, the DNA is TGTGCCAGCAGTTTAATAGCGGGAGAACCCTCCTACAATGAGCAGTTCTTC. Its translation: CASSLIAGEPSYNEQFF.

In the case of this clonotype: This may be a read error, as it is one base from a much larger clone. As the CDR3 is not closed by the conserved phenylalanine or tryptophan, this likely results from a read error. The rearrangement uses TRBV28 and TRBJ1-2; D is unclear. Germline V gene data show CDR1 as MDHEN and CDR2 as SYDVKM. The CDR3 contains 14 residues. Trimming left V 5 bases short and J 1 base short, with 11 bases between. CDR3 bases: TGTGCCAGCAGTACAGACCAAGATAACTATGGCTACACCCTC. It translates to CASSTDQDNYGYTL.

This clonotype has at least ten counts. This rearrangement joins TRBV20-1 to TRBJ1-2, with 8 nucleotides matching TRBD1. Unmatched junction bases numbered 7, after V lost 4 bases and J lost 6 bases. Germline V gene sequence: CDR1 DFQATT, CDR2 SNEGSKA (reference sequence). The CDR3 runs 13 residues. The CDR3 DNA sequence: TGCAGTGCTAAGACAGGGGATCTGGATGGCTACACCTTC. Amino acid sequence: CSAKTGDLDGYTF.

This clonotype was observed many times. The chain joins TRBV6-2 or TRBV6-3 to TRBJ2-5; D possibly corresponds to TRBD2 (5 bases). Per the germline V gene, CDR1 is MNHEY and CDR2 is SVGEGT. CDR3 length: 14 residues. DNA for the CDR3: TGTGCGAGCGGAAGAGAAGGACGTCTAGAGACCCAGTACTTC. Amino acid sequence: CASGREGRLETQYF.

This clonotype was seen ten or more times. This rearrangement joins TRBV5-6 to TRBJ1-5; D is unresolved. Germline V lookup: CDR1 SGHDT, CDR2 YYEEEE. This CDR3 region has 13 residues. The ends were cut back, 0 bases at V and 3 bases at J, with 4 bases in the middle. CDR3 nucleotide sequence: TGTGCCAGCAGCTTGGGGAACAATCAGCCCCAGCATTTT. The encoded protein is CASSLGNNQPQHF.

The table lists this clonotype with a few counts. The CDR3 protein is CASSQWTSGSLNEQFF. In DNA, the CDR3 is TGTGCCAGCAGCCAATGGACTAGCGGGAGTTTAAATGAGCAGTTCTTC. The chain employs TRBV4-2 and TRBJ2-1; TRBD2 agrees at 13 bases. Germline CDR1 LGHNA, CDR2 YNFKEQ. The V gene end was trimmed by 2 bases and the J gene end by 7 bases; junction bases not matched to a gene: 5. The CDR3 runs to 16 residues.

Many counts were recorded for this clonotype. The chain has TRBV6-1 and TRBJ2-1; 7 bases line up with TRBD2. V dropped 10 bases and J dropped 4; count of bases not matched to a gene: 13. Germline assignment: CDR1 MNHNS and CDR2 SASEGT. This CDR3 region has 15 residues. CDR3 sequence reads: CATQQTSFLYNEQFF. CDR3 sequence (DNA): TGTGCCACCCAACAGACTAGCTTTCTTTACAATGAGCAGTTCTTC.

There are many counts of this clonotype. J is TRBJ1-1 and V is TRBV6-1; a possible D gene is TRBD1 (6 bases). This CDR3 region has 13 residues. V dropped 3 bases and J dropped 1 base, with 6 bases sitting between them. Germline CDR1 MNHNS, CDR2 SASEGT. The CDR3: CASSETGNTEAFF. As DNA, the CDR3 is TGTGCCAGCAGTGAGACAGGGAACACTGAAGCTTTCTTT.

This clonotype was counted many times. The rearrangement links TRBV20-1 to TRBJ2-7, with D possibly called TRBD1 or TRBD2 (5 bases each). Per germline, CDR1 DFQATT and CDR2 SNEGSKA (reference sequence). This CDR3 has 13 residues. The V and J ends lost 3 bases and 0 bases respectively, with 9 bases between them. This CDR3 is CSASGDRSYEQYF. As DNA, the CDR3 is TGCAGTGCTAGCGGGGACCGCTCCTACGAGCAGTACTTC.

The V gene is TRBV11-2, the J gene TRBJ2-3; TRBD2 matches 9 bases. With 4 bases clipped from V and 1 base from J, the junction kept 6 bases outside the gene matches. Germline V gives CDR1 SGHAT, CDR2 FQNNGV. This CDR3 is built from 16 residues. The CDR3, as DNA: TGTGCCAGCAGCTCTCGCGGGAGGGCCGGCACAGATACGCAGTATTTT. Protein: CASSSRGRAGTDTQYF.

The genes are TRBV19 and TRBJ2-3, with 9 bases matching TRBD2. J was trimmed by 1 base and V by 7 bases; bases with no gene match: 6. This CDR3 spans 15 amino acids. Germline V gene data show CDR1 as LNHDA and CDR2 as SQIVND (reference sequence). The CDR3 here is CASTGIAGGTDTQYF. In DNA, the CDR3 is TGTGCCAGTACCGGGATAGCGGGGGGCACAGATACGCAGTATTTT. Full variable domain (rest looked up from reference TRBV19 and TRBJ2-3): DGGITQSPKYLFRKEGQNVTLSCEQNLNHDAMYWYRQDPGQGLRLIYYSQIVNDFQKGDIAEGYSVSREKKESFPLTVTSAQKNPTAFYLCASTGIAGGTDTQYFGPGTRLTVL.

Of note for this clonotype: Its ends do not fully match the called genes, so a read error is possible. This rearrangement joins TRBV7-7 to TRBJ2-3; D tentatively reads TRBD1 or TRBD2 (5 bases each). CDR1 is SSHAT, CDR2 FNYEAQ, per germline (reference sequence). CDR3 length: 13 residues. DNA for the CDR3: TGTGCTAGCAGCCAGGGAGATGCAGATACGCAGTATTTT. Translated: CASSQGDADTQYF.

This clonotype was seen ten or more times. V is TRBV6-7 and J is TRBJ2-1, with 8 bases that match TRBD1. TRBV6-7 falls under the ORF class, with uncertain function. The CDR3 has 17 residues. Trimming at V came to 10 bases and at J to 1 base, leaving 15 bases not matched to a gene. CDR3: CATTQGAGERSYNEQFF. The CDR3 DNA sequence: TGTGCCACCACCCAGGGGGCCGGGGAAAGGTCCTACAATGAGCAGTTCTTC.

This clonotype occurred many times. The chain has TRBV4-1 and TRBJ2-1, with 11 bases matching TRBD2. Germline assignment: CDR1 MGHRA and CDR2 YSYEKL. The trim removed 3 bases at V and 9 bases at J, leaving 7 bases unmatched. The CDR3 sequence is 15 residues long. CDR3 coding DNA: TGCGCCAGCAGCCAGCGACTAGCGGGACTGGGTGAGCAGTTCTTC. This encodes CASSQRLAGLGEQFF.

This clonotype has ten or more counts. The CDR3: CASSGTSYIETQYF. Written as DNA, the CDR3 is TGTGCCAGCAGTGGTACTAGCTATATAGAGACCCAGTACTTC. The rearrangement uses TRBV28 and TRBJ2-5; possibly TRBD2 for D (6 bases). The CDR3 consists of 14 residues. Trimming stripped 5 bases from V and 4 bases from J, with 14 bases between. Per germline, CDR1 MDHEN and CDR2 SYDVKM.

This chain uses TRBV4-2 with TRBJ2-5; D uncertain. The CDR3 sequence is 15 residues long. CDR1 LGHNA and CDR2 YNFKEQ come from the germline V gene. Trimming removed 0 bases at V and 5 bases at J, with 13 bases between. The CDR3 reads CASSQENWAWETQYF. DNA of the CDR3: TGTGCCAGCAGCCAAGAAAACTGGGCGTGGGAGACCCAGTACTTC.

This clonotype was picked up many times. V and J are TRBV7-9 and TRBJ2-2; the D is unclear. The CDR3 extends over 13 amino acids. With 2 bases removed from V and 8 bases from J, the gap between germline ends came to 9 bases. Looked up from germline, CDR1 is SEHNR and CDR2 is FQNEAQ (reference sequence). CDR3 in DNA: TGTGCCAGCAGCTTAATCTCCTCAGGGGAGCTGTTTTTT. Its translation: CASSLISSGELFF. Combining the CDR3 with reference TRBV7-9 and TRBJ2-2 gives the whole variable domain DTGVSQNPRHKITKRGQNVTFRCDPISEHNRLYWYRQTLGQGPEFLTYFQNEAQLEKSRLLSDRFSAERPKGSFSTLEIQRTEQGDSAMYLCASSLISSGELFFGEGSRLTVL.

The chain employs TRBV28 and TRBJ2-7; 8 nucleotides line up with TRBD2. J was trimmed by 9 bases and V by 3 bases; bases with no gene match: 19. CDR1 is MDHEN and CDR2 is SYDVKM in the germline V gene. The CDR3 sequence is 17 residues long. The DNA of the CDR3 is TGTGCCAGCAGTTTTAGGCCCCTAGCGGGTCTGAAGAGCGGGCAGTACTTC. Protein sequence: CASSFRPLAGLKSGQYF.

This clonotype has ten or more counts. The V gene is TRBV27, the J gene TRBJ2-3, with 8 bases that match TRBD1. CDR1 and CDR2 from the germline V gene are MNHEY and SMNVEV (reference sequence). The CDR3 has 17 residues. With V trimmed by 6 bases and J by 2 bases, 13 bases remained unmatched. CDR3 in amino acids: CASSLIQGGSSTDTQYF. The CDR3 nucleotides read TGTGCCAGCAGCCTCATACAGGGGGGATCCTCCACAGATACGCAGTATTTT.

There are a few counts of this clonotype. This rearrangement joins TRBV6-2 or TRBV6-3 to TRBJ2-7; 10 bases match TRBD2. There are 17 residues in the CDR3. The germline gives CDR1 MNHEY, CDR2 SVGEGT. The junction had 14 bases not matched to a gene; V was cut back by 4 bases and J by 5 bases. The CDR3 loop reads CASSFWSSGSGLNEQYF. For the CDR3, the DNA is TGTGCCAGCAGTTTTTGGTCTAGCGGGAGTGGACTTAACGAGCAGTACTTC.

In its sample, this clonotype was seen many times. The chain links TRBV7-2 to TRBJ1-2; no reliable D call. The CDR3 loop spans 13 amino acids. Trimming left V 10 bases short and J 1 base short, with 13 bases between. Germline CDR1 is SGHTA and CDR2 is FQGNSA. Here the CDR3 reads CAIIRVVNYGYTF. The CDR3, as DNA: TGTGCCATTATACGCGTGGTTAACTATGGCTACACCTTC.

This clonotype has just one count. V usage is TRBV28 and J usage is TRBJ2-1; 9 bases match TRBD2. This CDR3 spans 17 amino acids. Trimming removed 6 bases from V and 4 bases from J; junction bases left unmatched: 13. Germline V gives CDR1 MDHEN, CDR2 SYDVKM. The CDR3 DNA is TGTGCCAGCAGCCAACCAACCGGGGCGGGAGGGTACAATGAGCAGTTCTTC. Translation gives CASSQPTGAGGYNEQFF.

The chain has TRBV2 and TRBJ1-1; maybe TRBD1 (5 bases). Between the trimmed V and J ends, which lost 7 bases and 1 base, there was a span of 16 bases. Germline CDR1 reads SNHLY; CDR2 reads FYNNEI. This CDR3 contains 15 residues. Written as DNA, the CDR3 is TGTGCCAGCAACTACTCTCCCGGGACGAACACTGAAGCTTTCTTT. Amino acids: CASNYSPGTNTEAFF.

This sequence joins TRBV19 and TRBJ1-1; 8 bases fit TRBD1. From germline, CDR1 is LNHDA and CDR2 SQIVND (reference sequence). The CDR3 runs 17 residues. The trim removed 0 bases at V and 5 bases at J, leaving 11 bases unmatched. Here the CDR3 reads CASSIEYSRTGQTEAFF. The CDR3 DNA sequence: TGTGCCAGTAGTATAGAATACTCGAGGACAGGGCAAACTGAAGCTTTCTTT.

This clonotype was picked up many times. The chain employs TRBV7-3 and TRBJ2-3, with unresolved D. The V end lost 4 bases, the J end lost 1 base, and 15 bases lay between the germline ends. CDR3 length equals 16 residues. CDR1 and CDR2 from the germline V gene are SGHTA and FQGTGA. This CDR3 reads CASSSGPYPGTDTQYF. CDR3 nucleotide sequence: TGTGCCAGCAGCTCCGGACCCTACCCCGGCACAGATACGCAGTATTTT.

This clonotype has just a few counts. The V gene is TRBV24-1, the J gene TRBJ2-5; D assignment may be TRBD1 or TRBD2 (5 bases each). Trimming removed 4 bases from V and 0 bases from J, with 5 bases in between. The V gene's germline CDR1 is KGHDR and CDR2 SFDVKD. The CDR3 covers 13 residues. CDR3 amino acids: CATSEGHQETQYF. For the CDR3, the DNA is TGTGCCACCAGTGAGGGACACCAAGAGACCCAGTACTTC.

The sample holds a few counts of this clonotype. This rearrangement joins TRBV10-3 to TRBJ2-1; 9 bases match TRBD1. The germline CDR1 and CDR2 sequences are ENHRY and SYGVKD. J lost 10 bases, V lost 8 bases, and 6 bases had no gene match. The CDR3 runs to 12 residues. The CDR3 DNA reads TGTGCCATCCGACAGGGGGACGGGGAGCAGTTCTTC. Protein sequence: CAIRQGDGEQFF.